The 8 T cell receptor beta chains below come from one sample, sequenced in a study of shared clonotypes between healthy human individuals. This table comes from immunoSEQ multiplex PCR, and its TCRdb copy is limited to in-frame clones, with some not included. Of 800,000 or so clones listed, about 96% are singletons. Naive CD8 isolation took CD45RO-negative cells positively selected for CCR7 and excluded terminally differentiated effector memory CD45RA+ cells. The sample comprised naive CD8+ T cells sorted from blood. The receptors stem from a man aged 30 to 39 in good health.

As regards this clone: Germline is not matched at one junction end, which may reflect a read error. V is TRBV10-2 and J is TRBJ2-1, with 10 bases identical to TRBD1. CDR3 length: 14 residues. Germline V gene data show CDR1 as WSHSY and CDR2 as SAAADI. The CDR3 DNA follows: TGCGCCAGTACAACGGGACAGGGGTACACTGAGCAGTTCTTC. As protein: CASTTGQGYTEQFF.

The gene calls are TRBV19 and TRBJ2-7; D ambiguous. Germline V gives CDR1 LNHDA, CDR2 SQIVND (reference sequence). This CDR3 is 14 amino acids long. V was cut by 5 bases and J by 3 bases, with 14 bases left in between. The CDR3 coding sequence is TGTGCCAGTAGTTGGACGCCGACGAACTACGAGCAGTACTTC. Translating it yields CASSWTPTNYEQYF.

The CDR3 spells CASGRGSYEQYF. CDR3 sequence (DNA): TGTGCCTCAGGTCGGGGTTCCTACGAGCAGTACTTC. V is TRBV13 and J is TRBJ2-7, with a possible D match to TRBD2 (5 bases). Germline CDR1 PRHDT, CDR2 FYEKMQ (reference sequence). V gave up 11 bases and J gave up 1 base, with 12 bases separating them. This CDR3 has 12 residues.

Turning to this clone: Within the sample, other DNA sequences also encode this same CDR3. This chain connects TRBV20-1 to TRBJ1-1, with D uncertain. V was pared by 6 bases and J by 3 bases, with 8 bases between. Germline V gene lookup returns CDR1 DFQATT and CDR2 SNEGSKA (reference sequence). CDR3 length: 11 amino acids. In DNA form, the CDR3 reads TGCAGTGCCAGCACCTACACTGAAGCTTTCTTT. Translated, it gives CSASTYTEAFF.

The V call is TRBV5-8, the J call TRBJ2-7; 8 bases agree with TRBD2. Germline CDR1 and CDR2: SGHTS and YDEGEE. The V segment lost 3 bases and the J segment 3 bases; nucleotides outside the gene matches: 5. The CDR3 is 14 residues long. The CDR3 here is CASSWGLGDYEQYF. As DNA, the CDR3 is TGTGCCAGCAGCTGGGGACTAGGGGACTACGAGCAGTACTTC.

CDR3 coding DNA: TGCGCCAGCAGCCCGGACAGAAAAGAGACCCAGTACTTC. Translated, it gives CASSPDRKETQYF. The genes are TRBV5-1 and TRBJ2-5; possibly TRBD1 for D (6 bases). This CDR3 is 13 amino acids long. The germline gives CDR1 SGHRS, CDR2 YFSETQ. V dropped 4 bases and J dropped 3 bases, with 10 bases sitting between them.

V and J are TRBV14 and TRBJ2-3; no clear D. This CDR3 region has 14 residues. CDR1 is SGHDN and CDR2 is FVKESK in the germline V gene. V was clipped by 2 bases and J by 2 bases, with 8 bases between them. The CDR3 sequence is CASSQPDFTDTQYF. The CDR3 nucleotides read TGTGCCAGCAGCCAACCCGACTTCACAGATACGCAGTATTTT.

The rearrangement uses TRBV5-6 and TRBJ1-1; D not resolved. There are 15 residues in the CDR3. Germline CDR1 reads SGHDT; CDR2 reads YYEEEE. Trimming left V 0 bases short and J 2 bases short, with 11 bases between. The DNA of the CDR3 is TGTGCCAGCAGCTTGGCCCTGGTATTCAACACTGAAGCTTTCTTT. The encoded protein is CASSLALVFNTEAFF.